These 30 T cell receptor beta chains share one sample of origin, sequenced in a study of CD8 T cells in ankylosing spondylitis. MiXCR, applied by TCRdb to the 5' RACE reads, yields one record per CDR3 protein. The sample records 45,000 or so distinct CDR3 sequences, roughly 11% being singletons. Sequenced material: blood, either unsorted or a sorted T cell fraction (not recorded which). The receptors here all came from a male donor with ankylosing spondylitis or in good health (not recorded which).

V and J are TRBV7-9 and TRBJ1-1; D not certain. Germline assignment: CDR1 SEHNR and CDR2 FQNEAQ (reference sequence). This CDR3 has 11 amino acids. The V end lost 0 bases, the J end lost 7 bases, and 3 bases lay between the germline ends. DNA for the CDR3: TGTGCCAGCAGCTTAGCAGGTGAAGCTTTCTTT. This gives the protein CASSLAGEAFF.

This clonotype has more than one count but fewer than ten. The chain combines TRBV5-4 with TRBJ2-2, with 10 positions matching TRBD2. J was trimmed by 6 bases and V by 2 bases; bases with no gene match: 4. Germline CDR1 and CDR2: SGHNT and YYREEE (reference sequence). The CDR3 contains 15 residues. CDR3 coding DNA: TGTGCCAGCAGCTTCTCGACTAGCGGGTCCGGGGAGCTGTTTTTT. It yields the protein CASSFSTSGSGELFF.

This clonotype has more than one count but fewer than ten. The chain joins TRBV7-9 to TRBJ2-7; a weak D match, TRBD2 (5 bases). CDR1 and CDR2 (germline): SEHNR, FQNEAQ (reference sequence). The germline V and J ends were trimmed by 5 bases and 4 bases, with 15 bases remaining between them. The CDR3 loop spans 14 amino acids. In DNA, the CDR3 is TGTGCCAGCAGCGGCCATCCTGGGAGTTACGAGCAGTACTTC. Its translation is CASSGHPGSYEQYF.

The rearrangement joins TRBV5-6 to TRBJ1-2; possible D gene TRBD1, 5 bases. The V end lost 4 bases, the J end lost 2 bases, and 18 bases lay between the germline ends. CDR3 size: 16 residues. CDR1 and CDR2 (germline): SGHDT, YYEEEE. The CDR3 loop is CASSPGTASINYGYTF. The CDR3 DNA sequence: TGTGCCAGCAGCCCGGGGACCGCCTCTATCAACTATGGCTACACCTTC.

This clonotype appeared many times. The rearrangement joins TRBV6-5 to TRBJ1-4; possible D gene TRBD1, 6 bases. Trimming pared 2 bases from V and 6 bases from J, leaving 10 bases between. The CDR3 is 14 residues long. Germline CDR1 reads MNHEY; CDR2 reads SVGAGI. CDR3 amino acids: CASSYLPGDEKLFF. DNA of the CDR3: TGTGCCAGCAGTTACCTCCCAGGGGATGAAAAACTGTTTTTT.

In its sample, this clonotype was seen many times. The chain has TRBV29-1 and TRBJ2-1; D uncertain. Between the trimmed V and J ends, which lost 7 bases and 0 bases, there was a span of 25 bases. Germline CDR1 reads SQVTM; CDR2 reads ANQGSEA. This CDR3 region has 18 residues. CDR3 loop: CSAEPAQIHPSSYNEQFF. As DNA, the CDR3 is TGCAGCGCAGAGCCAGCGCAGATACATCCTAGCTCCTACAATGAGCAGTTCTTC.

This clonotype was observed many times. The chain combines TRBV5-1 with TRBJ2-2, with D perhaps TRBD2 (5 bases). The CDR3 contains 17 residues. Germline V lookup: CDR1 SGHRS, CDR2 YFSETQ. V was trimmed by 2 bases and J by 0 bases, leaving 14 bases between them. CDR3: CASSLFPGMANTGELFF. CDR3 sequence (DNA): TGCGCCAGCAGCTTATTTCCGGGGATGGCGAACACCGGGGAGCTGTTTTTT.

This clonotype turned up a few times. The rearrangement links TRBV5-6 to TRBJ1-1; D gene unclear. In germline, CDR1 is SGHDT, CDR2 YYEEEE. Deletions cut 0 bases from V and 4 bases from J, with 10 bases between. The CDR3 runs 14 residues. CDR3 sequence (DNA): TGTGCCAGCAGCTTGGTTACGAGGACCACTGAAGCTTTCTTT. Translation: CASSLVTRTTEAFF. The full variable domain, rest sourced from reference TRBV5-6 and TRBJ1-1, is DAGVTQSPTHLIKTRGQQVTLRCSPKSGHDTVSWYQQALGQGPQFIFQYYEEEERQRGNFPDRFSGHQFPNYSSELNVNALLLGDSALYLCASSLVTRTTEAFFGQGTRLTVV.

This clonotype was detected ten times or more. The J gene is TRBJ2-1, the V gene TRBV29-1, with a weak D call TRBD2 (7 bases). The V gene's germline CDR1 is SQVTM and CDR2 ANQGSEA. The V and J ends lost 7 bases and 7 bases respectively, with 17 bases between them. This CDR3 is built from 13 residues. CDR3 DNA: TGCAGCGGGTTTCGGGGGGCGCGAAATGAGCAGTTCTTC. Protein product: CSGFRGARNEQFF.

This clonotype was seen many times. This CDR3 reads CSARGQPGDGYTF. CDR3 nucleotide sequence: TGCAGTGCCAGGGGGCAGCCCGGGGATGGCTACACCTTC. The chain uses TRBV20-1 and TRBJ1-2; the match to TRBD1 covers 8 bases. J gave up 6 bases and V 6 bases, and 9 bases lay outside the gene matches. CDR1 and CDR2 from the germline V gene are DFQATT and SNEGSKA (reference sequence). CDR3 length: 13 residues.

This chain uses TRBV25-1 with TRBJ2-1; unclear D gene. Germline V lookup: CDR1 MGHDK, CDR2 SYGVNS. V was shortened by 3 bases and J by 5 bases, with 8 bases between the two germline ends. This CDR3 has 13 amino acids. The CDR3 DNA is TGTGCCAGCAGTGATCGGGCCCACAATGAGCAGTTCTTC. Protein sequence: CASSDRAHNEQFF.

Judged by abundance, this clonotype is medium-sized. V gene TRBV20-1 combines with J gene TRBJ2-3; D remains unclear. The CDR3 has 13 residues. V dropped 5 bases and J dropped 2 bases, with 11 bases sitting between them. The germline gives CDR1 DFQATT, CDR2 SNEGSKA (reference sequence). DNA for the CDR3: TGCAGTGCTCCCTCCCCAGCCACAGATACGCAGTATTTT. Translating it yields CSAPSPATDTQYF.

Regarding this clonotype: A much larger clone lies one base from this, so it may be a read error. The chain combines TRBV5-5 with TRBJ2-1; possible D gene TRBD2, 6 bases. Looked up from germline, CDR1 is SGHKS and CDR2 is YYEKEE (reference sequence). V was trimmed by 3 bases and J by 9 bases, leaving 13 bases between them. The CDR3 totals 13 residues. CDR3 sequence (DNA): TGTGCCAGCAGCTCGGGGCCACTAGCTGAGCAGTTCTTC. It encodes CASSSGPLAEQFF.

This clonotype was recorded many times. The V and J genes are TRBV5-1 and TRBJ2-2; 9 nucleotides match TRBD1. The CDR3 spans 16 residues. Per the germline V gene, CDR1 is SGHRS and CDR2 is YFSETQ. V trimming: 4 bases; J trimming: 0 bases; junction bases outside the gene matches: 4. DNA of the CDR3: TGCGCCAGCAGCGACAGGACAGGGGCGAACACCGGGGAGCTGTTTTTT. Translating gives CASSDRTGANTGELFF. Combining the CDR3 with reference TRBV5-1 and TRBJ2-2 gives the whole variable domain KAGVTQTPRYLIKTRGQQVTLSCSPISGHRSVSWYQQTPGQGLQFLFEYFSETQRNKGNFPGRFSGRQFSNSRSEMNVSTLELGDSALYLCASSDRTGANTGELFFGEGSRLTVL.

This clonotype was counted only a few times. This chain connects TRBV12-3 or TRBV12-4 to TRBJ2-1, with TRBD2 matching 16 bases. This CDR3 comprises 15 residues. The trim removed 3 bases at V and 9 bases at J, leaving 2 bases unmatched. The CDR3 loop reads CASSFGTSGGAEQFF. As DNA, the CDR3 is TGTGCCAGCAGTTTCGGGACTAGCGGGGGGGCTGAGCAGTTCTTC.

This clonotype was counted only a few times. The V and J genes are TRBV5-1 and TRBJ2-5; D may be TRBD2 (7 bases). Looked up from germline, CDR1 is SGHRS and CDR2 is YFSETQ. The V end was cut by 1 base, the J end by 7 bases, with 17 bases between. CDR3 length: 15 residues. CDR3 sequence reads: CASSLFSGGEVTQYF. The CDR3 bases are TGCGCCAGCAGCTTGTTTTCGGGGGGCGAGGTGACCCAGTACTTC. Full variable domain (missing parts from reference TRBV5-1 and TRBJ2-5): KAGVTQTPRYLIKTRGQQVTLSCSPISGHRSVSWYQQTPGQGLQFLFEYFSETQRNKGNFPGRFSGRQFSNSRSEMNVSTLELGDSALYLCASSLFSGGEVTQYFGPGTRLLVL.

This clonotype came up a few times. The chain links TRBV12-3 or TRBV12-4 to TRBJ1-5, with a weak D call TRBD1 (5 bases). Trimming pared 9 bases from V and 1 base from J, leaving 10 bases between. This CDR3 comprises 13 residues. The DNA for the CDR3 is TGTGCCAGTCAGGGTTGGAGCAATCAGCCCCAGCATTTT. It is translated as CASQGWSNQPQHF.

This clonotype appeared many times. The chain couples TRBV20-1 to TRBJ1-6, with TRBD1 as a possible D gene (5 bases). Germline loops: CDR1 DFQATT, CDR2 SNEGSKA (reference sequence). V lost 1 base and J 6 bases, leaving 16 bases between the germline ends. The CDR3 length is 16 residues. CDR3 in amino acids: CSARGSQALGNSPLHF. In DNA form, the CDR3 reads TGCAGTGCTAGAGGGTCACAGGCGCTGGGTAATTCACCCCTCCACTTT.

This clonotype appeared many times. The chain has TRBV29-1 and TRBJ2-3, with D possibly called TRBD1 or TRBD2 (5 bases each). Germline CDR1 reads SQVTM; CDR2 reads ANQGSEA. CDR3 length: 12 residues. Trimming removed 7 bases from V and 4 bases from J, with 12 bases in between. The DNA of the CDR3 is TGCAGCGCCCATCGGGGCCCAGATACGCAGTATTTT. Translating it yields CSAHRGPDTQYF.

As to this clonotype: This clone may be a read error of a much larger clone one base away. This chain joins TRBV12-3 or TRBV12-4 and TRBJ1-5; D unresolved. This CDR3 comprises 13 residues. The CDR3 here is CTSSPERNQPQHF. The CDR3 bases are TGTACCAGCAGCCCGGAGCGCAATCAGCCCCAGCATTTT.

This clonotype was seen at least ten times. DNA of the CDR3: TGCAGTGCTGGAACGGGACAGCCCAAAAGCTCTCGACAGCCCCAGCATTTT. The encoded protein is CSAGTGQPKSSRQPQHF. This chain uses TRBV20-1 with TRBJ1-5; TRBD1 aligns across 7 bases. The junction had 20 bases not matched to a gene; V was cut back by 5 bases and J by 7 bases. This CDR3 is 17 amino acids long. Germline V gene lookup returns CDR1 DFQATT and CDR2 SNEGSKA (reference sequence).

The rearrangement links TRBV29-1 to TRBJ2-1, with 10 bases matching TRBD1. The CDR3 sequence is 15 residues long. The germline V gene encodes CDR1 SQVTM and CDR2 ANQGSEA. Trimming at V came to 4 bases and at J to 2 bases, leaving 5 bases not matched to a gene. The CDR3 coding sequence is TGCAGCGTTGTGGGACAGGGGTTGCCCTACAATGAGCAGTTCTTC. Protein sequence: CSVVGQGLPYNEQFF.

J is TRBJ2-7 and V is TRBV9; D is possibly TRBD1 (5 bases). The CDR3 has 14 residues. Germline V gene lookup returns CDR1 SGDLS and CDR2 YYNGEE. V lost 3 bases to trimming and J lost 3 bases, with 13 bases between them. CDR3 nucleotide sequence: TGTGCCAGCAGCGCCCAACCAGGGAACTACGAGCAGTACTTC. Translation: CASSAQPGNYEQYF.

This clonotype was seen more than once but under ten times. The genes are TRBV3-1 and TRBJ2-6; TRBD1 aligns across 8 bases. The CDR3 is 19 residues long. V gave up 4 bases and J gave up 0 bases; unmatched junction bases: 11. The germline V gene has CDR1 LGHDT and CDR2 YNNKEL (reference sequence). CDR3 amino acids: CASSPIPGQEDSGANVLTF. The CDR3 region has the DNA TGTGCCAGCAGCCCCATACCGGGACAGGAGGACTCTGGGGCCAACGTCCTGACTTTC.

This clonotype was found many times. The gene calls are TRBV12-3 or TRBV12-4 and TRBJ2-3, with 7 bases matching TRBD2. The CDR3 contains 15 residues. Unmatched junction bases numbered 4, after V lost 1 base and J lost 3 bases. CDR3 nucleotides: TGTGCCAGCAGTTTAGTTGGGGGGGGTACAGATACGCAGTATTTT. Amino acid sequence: CASSLVGGGTDTQYF.

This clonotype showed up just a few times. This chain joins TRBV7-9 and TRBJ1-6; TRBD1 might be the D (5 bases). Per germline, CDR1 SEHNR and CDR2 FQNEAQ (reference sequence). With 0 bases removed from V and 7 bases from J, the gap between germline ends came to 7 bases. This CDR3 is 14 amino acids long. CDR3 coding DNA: TGTGCCAGCAGCTTAGCGCAGGGAAATTCACCCCTCCACTTT. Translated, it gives CASSLAQGNSPLHF.

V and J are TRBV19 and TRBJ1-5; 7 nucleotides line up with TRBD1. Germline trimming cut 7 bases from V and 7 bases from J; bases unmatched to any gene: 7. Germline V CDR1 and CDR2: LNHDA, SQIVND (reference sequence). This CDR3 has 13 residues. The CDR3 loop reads CASKRGREQPQHF. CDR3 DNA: TGTGCCAGTAAGAGGGGGCGGGAACAGCCCCAGCATTTT.

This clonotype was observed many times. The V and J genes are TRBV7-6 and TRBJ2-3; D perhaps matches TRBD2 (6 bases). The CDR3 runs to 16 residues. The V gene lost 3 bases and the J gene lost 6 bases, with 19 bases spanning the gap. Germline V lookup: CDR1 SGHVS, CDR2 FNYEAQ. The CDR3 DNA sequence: TGTGCCAGCAGCTTTCTTAGCGGCGGCCTCGGGGATACGCAGTATTTT. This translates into CASSFLSGGLGDTQYF. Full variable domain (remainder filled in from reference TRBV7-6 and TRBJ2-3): GAGVSQSPRYKVTKRGQDVALRCDPISGHVSLYWYRQALGQGPEFLTYFNYEAQQDKSGLPNDRFSAERPEGSISTLTIQRTEQRDSAMYRCASSFLSGGLGDTQYFGPGTRLTVL.

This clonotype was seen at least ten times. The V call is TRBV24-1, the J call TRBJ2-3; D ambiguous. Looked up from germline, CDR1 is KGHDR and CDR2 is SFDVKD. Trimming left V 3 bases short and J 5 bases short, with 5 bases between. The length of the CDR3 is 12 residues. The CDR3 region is CATSDGGDTQYF. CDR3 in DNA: TGTGCCACCAGTGATGGCGGAGATACGCAGTATTTT.

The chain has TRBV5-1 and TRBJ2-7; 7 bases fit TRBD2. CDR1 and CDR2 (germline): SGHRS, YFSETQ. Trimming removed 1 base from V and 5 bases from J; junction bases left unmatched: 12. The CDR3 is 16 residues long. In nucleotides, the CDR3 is TGCGCCAGCAGCTTGAGTTGGTCGGGGGGTAGCGACGAGCAGTACTTC. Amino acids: CASSLSWSGGSDEQYF.